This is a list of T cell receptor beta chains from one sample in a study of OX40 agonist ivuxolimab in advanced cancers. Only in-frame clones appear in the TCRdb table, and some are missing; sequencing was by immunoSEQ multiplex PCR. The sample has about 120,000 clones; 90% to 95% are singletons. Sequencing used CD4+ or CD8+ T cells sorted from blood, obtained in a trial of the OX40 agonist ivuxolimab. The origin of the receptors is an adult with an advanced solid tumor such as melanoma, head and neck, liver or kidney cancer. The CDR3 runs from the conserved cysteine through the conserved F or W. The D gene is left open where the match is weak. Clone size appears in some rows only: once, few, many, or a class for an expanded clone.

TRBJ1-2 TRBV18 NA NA TGTGCCAGCTCACCATTCCGGGACGAAGACTATGGCTACACCTTC CASSPFRDEDYGYTF
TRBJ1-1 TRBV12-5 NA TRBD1 TGTGCTAGTGGTTTGGTACTCGGGACAGCACAAGTGAACACTGAAGCTTTCTTT CASGLVLGTAQVNTEAFF
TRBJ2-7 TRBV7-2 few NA TGTGCCAGCAGCTTCCCCCCCGCCAGGGAGCAGTACTTC CASSFPPAREQYF
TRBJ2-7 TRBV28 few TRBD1 TGTGCCAGCACCCGGCGGGACAGGCTCTCCTACGAGCAGTACTTC CASTRRDRLSYEQYF
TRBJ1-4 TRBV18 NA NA TGTGCCAGCTCACCCCAGAGGGAAAAACTGTTTTTT CASSPQREKLFF
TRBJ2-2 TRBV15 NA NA TGTGCCACCAGCAGAAGGGGGAACACCGGGGAGCTGTTTTTT CATSRRGNTGELFF
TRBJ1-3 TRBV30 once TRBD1 TGTGCCTGGAGTACACAGGGGTCAAACACCATATATTTT CAWSTQGSNTIYF
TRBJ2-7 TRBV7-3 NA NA TGTGCCAGCAGCTTAGGGCTAGGGTACGAGCAGTACTTC CASSLGLGYEQYF
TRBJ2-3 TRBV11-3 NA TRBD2 TGTGCCAGCAGCTTTCGGAGCGGGAGGGGCACAGATACGCAGTATTTT CASSFRSGRGTDTQYF
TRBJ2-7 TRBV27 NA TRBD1 TGTGCCAGCAGTCTCCCGTCACAGGGGCGCTCCTACGAGCAGTACTTC CASSLPSQGRSYEQYF
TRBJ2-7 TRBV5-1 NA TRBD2 TGCGCCAGCAGCAGGGATGCGGGGGAAAATGAAGGTTCGTACTTC CASSRDAGENEGSYF
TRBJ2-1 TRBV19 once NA TGTGCCAGTAGTAAACAGGGCTTTGAGCAGTTCTTC CASSKQGFEQFF
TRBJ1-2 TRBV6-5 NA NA TGTGCCAGCAGTCCCGACGGTCTTAGGGGTGGCTACACCTTC CASSPDGLRGGYTF
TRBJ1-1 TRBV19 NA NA TGTGCCAGTAGTATAGAGGGGCCTACAGTCGCATTGGTGCGGGGACTGTACACTGAAGCTTTCTTT CASSIEGPTVALVRGLYTEAFF
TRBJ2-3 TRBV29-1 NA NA TGCAGCGTTAATGTAGTACCTAGGGGAGCAGATACGCAGTATTTT CSVNVVPRGADTQYF
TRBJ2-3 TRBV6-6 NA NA TGTGCCAGCAGTTACTCGATATCTGCAGATACGCAGTATTTT CASSYSISADTQYF
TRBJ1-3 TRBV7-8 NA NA TGTGCCAGCATCCAAACTGAATCTTTGGGCGGAAACACCATATATTTT CASIQTESLGGNTIYF
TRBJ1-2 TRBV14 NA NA TGTGCCAGCAGCCAATGGGCAGGGCCCAACTATGGCTACACCTTC CASSQWAGPNYGYTF
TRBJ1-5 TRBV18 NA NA TGTGCCAGCTCACCACCGGGACTGAATAGCAATCAGCCCCAGCATTTT CASSPPGLNSNQPQHF
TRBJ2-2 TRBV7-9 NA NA TGTGCCAGCAGCTTAGGGAGGACCGGGGAGCTGTTTTTT CASSLGRTGELFF
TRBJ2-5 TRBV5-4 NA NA TGTGCCAGCAGCTTTGCTCGAGGGAAGGGGACCCAGTACTTC CASSFARGKGTQYF
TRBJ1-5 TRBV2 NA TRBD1 TGTGCCAGCAGTGAACAGGGACAGGGAGTTGGTCAGCCCCAGCATTTT CASSEQGQGVGQPQHF
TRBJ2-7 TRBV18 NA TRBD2 TGTGCCAGCTCACCACGGGGCGGGAGTGGGGCCGGGGAGCAGTACTTC CASSPRGGSGAGEQYF
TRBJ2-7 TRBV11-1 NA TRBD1 TGTGCCAGCAGCTCGGGGACAGGGGTCGGCGAGCAGTACTTC CASSSGTGVGEQYF
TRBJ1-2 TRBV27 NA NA TGTGCCAGCAGTTATCTCGACAGACCCTATGGCTACACCTTC CASSYLDRPYGYTF
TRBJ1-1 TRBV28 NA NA TGTGCCAGCAGTCTGGGACATCGGAACACTGAAGCTTTCTTT CASSLGHRNTEAFF
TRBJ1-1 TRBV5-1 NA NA TGCGCCAGCAGCTTGAGTGTGGGTCACGCTGAAGCTTTCTTT CASSLSVGHAEAFF
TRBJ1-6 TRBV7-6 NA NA TGTGCCAGCAGCTTAGCTCCGGGGGGTAAACTTAATTCACCCCTCCACTTT CASSLAPGGKLNSPLHF
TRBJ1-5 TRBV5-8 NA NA TGTGCCAGCAGCTTGTGGGCTGATAGCAATCAGCCCCAGCATTTT CASSLWADSNQPQHF
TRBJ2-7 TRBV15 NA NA TGTGCCACCAGCAGAGATGGGGCTTCAGCTGCTTTCCAGCAGTACTTC CATSRDGASAAFQQYF
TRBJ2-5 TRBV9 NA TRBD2 TGTGCCAGCAGCGCCGGACTAGCGGGAGAAGAGACCCAGTACTTC CASSAGLAGEETQYF
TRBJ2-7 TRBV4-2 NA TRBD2 TGTGCCAGCAGCCAAGAGGCTAGCGGGAGGGCCTGGGAGCAGTACTTC CASSQEASGRAWEQYF
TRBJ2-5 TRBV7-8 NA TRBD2 TGTGCCAGCAGCACCCGGGACCCGGGGTTGGGAGCGGGAGGTCTAATATGGACCCAGTACTTC CASSTRDPGLGAGGLIWTQYF
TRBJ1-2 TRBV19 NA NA TGTGCCAGTAATGGGGGCGGCTACACCTTC CASNGGGYTF
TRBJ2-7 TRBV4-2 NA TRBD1 TGTGCCAGCAGCGACCGGACGGGACAGATATCCTACGAGCAGTACTTC CASSDRTGQISYEQYF
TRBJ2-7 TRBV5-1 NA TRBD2 TGCGCCAGCAGCTCACCGGGGACTAGCGGGATCCCACACGAGCAGTACTTC CASSSPGTSGIPHEQYF
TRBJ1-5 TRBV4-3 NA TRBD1 TGCGCCAGCAGCCAGGCCAGGGGGCAAAATCAGCCCCAGCATTTT CASSQARGQNQPQHF
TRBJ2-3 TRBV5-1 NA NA TGCGCCAGCAGCTTGGCCGACGGGACAGATACGCAGTATTTT CASSLADGTDTQYF
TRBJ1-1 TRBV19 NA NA TGTGCCAGTAGTTCCCCGAACACTGAAGCTTTCTTT CASSSPNTEAFF
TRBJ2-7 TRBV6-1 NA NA TGTGCCAGCAGTGAAGCATTTTCCTACGAGCAGTACTTC CASSEAFSYEQYF
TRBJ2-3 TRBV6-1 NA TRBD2 TGTGCCAGTCAAACTAGCGGGAGAACAGATACGCAGTATTTT CASQTSGRTDTQYF
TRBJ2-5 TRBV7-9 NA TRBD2 TGTGCCAGCAGCTTACCTATGGGGGAGGGAGAGACCCAGTACTTC CASSLPMGEGETQYF
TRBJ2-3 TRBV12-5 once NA TGTGCTAGTGGTTTGATGGGAGAAAGCACAGATACGCAGTATTTT CASGLMGESTDTQYF
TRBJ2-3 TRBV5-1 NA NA TGCGCCAGCAGCACGGGAACAGATACGCAGTATTTT CASSTGTDTQYF
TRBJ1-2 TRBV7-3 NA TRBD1 TGTGCCAGCAGCTCTGGACAGGGCGGTGGCTACACCTTC CASSSGQGGGYTF
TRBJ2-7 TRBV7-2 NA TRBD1 TGTGCCAGCAGCTACCGGGACAGGGACTACGAGCAGTACTTC CASSYRDRDYEQYF
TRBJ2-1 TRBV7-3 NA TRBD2 TGTGCCAGCAGCCATCAAGCGGGAATCTCCTACAATGAGCAGTTCTTC CASSHQAGISYNEQFF
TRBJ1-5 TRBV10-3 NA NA TGTGCCATCAGTGACGGAAGGGCGGGCAATCAGCCCCAGCATTTT CAISDGRAGNQPQHF
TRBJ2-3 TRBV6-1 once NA TGTGCCAGCAGTGAAGTTACAGATACGCAGTATTTT CASSEVTDTQYF
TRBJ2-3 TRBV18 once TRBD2 TGTGCCAGCTCACTCCGGACTAGTAACACAGATACGCAGTATTTT CASSLRTSNTDTQYF
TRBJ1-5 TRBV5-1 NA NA TGCGCCAGCAGCTTGGGGTCCGGGAGTCAGGGGCAGCCCCAGCATTTT CASSLGSGSQGQPQHF
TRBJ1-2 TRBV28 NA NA TGTGCCAGCAGCTCCCCCGGAGGGGGGCGCTATGGCTACACCTTC CASSSPGGGRYGYTF
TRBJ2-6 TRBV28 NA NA TGTGCCAGCATGCGGGGGCGTAGCTCTGGGGCCAACGTCCTGACTTTC CASMRGRSSGANVLTF